This entry lists 27 T cell receptor beta chains sequenced from one sample in a study of PD-L1 blockade in urothelial cancer. Sequenced by immunoSEQ multiplex PCR; TCRdb stores in-frame clones only, minus some. This table has 15,000 to 20,000 clones, roughly nine tenths appearing once. The sample here was PBMCs, taken around atezolizumab (anti-PD-L1) treatment. The receptor source for this set is a man aged 50 to 59 with urothelial cancer.

The genes are TRBV4-3 and TRBJ2-7, with TRBD2 matching over 7 bases. The germline gives CDR1 LGHNA, CDR2 YSLEER. The CDR3 contains 15 residues. Trimming took 0 bases from V and 3 from J; bases not matched to a gene: 5. The CDR3 here is CASSQDLASGYEQYF. The CDR3 nucleotides read TGCGCCAGCAGCCAAGATTTGGCTAGCGGCTACGAGCAGTACTTC.

This chain uses TRBV18 with TRBJ1-2, with 8 nucleotides matching TRBD1. J gave up 4 bases and V 2 bases, and 6 bases lay outside the gene matches. Germline loops: CDR1 KGHSH, CDR2 LQKENI. The CDR3 is 15 residues long. The CDR3 spells CASSPADRDGYGYTF. The CDR3 nucleotides are TGTGCCAGCTCACCAGCGGACAGGGATGGCTATGGCTACACCTTC.

The V and J genes are TRBV11-2 and TRBJ1-5, with 7 bases lining up with TRBD1. This CDR3 contains 14 residues. J gave up 6 bases and V 0 bases, and 2 bases lay outside the gene matches. In germline, CDR1 is SGHAT, CDR2 FQNNGV. The CDR3 is CASSLDRGAQPQHF. As DNA, the CDR3 is TGTGCCAGCAGCTTAGACAGGGGGGCTCAGCCCCAGCATTTT.

The V call is TRBV15, the J call TRBJ2-4, with TRBD2 matching 12 bases. V was clipped by 3 bases and J by 5 bases; unmatched bases: 5. The CDR3 is 16 residues long. The germline CDR1 and CDR2 sequences are LNHNV and YYDKDF (reference sequence). The CDR3 DNA follows: TGTGCCACCAGCAGGGAGCTAGCGGGAGGGGAAAACATTCAGTACTTC. Translation gives CATSRELAGGENIQYF. The entire variable domain, with the rest obtained from reference TRBV15 and TRBJ2-4, is as follows: DAMVIQNPRYQVTQFGKPVTLSCSQTLNHNVMYWYQQKSSQAPKLLFHYYDKDFNNEADTPDNFQSRRPNTSFCFLDIRSPGLGDTAMYLCATSRELAGGENIQYFGAGTRLSVL.

V and J are TRBV9 and TRBJ1-1; the D is unclear. The CDR3 contains 13 residues. Germline V gives CDR1 SGDLS, CDR2 YYNGEE. Trimming took off 6 bases at V and 4 bases at J, with 13 bases between the two ends. This chain's CDR3 is CASMRDGGTEAFF. In DNA, the CDR3 is TGTGCCAGCATGAGGGATGGAGGCACTGAAGCTTTCTTT. The variable domain in full, completed from reference TRBV9 and TRBJ1-1, reads DSGVTQTPKHLITATGQRVTLRCSPRSGDLSVYWYQQSLDQGLQFLIQYYNGEERAKGNILERFSAQQFPDLHSELNLSSLELGDSALYFCASMRDGGTEAFFGQGTRLTVV.

V is TRBV4-1 and J is TRBJ2-4; perhaps TRBD1 as D (6 bases). Germline V CDR1 and CDR2: MGHRA, YSYEKL. Trimming removed 3 bases at V and 1 base at J, with 10 bases between. This CDR3 is 15 amino acids long. The CDR3 DNA follows: TGCGCCAGCAGCCAGACAGGTGGGGCCAAAAACATTCAGTACTTC. Translating it yields CASSQTGGAKNIQYF.

DNA for the CDR3: TGTGCCAGCAGCGCCGGACAGGGTCAAGAAAGCAATCAGCCCCAGCATTTT. It is translated as CASSAGQGQESNQPQHF. The chain couples TRBV5-5 to TRBJ1-5; 8 nucleotides line up with TRBD1. The CDR3 has 17 amino acids. Germline CDR1 and CDR2: SGHKS and YYEKEE (reference sequence). The ends lost 4 bases at V and 1 base at J; junction bases unmatched: 10.

V gene TRBV6-5 combines with J gene TRBJ2-3; D is unresolved. Per germline, CDR1 MNHEY and CDR2 SVGAGI. CDR3 length: 15 residues. Trimming removed 6 bases from V and 2 bases from J, with 15 bases in between. Written as DNA, the CDR3 is TGTGCCAGCAGATCGGTTAGGAGCCACACAGATACGCAGTATTTT. This sequence encodes CASRSVRSHTDTQYF.

The chain has TRBV29-1 and TRBJ2-6; 10 bases are shared with TRBD1. The germline CDR1 and CDR2 sequences are SQVTM and ANQGSEA. The CDR3 totals 15 residues. The V segment lost 4 bases and the J segment 4 bases; nucleotides outside the gene matches: 4. The CDR3, as DNA: TGCAGCGTTGGACAGGGGGCGGGGGGGGCCAACGTCCTGACTTTC. It translates to CSVGQGAGGANVLTF.

The chain couples TRBV2 to TRBJ2-1; 8 nucleotides agree with TRBD2. Germline-derived CDR1 and CDR2 are SNHLY and FYNNEI. Losses at the gene ends were 4 bases for V and 2 bases for J; bases not matched to a gene: 4. This CDR3 has 15 amino acids. The CDR3 region has the DNA TGTGCCAGCAGTGGGACCGGGGGGGCCTACAATGAGCAGTTCTTC. As protein: CASSGTGGAYNEQFF.

The chain employs TRBV14 and TRBJ2-7, with D perhaps matching TRBD2 (6 bases). V shed 0 bases and J shed 0 bases, with 9 bases lying between them. Germline V gene sequence: CDR1 SGHDN, CDR2 FVKESK. The CDR3 consists of 15 residues. CDR3 residues: CASSQDHGGSYEQYF. For the CDR3, the DNA is TGTGCCAGCAGCCAAGATCACGGGGGCTCCTACGAGCAGTACTTC. Based on the CDR3 plus reference TRBV14 and TRBJ2-7, the full variable domain is EAGVTQFPSHSVIEKGQTVTLRCDPISGHDNLYWYRRVMGKEIKFLLHFVKESKQDESGMPNNRFLAERTGGTYSTLKVQPAELEDSGVYFCASSQDHGGSYEQYFGPGTRLTVT.

The chain recombines TRBV12-5 with TRBJ2-7; 8 bases line up with TRBD1. V lost 5 bases and J lost 3; bases outside the gene matches: 9. The CDR3 runs to 15 residues. Germline lookup yields CDR1 LGHNT and CDR2 FRNRAP. CDR3 loop: CASGIPRGLNYEQYF. The CDR3 DNA sequence: TGTGCTAGTGGTATACCCAGGGGGCTTAACTACGAGCAGTACTTC.

The chain recombines TRBV27 with TRBJ1-1, with D possibly matching TRBD1 (6 bases). The CDR3 loop spans 13 amino acids. V lost 5 bases, J lost 2 bases, and 9 bases lay in between. From germline, CDR1 is MNHEY and CDR2 SMNVEV (reference sequence). In DNA form, the CDR3 reads TGTGCCAGCAGTAAACAGGGTAACACTGAAGCTTTCTTT. This sequence encodes CASSKQGNTEAFF.

The gene calls are TRBV28 and TRBJ2-4, with 7 positions matching TRBD1. V was clipped by 6 bases and J by 3 bases; unmatched bases: 8. The germline V gene has CDR1 MDHEN and CDR2 SYDVKM. The CDR3 loop spans 15 amino acids. The CDR3 sequence: CASRPTGVGKNIQYF. In DNA form, the CDR3 reads TGTGCCAGCAGGCCAACAGGGGTAGGCAAAAACATTCAGTACTTC.

The chain uses TRBV4-2 and TRBJ1-1; unclear D gene. V dropped 4 bases and J dropped 4 bases, with 25 bases sitting between them. The CDR3 spans 18 residues. Germline assignment: CDR1 LGHNA and CDR2 YNFKEQ. The DNA of the CDR3 is TGTGCCAGCAGCCGTATTGCACTGCACTCTACCGAGGGCACTGAAGCTTTCTTT. It specifies CASSRIALHSTEGTEAFF.

CDR3 amino acids: CASSTTSGTRTYEQYF. CDR3 sequence (DNA): TGTGCCAGCAGCACGACTAGCGGGACCCGTACCTACGAGCAGTACTTC. This chain uses TRBV7-9 with TRBJ2-7; 11 bases match TRBD2. J lost 2 bases, V lost 5 bases, and 8 bases had no gene match. Germline CDR1 and CDR2: SEHNR and FQNEAQ (reference sequence). The CDR3 is 16 amino acids. Full variable domain (outside the CDR3, taken from reference TRBV7-9 and TRBJ2-7): DTGVSQNPRHKITKRGQNVTFRCDPISEHNRLYWYRQTLGQGPEFLTYFQNEAQLEKSRLLSDRFSAERPKGSFSTLEIQRTEQGDSAMYLCASSTTSGTRTYEQYFGPGTRLTVT.

This chain joins TRBV19 and TRBJ2-1; 16 bases are a match to TRBD2. Germline CDR1 and CDR2: LNHDA and SQIVND (reference sequence). This CDR3 comprises 18 residues. V was clipped by 4 bases and J by 1 base; unmatched bases: 4. CDR3 sequence (DNA): TGTGCCAGTAGTAGGGGACTAGCGGGAGGGGGGTCCTACAATGAGCAGTTCTTC. Its translation is CASSRGLAGGGSYNEQFF.

V gene TRBV7-8 combines with J gene TRBJ1-1, with TRBD1 as a possible D gene (6 bases). This CDR3 comprises 14 residues. Germline-derived CDR1 and CDR2 are SGHVS and FQNEAQ. V lost 3 bases to trimming and J lost 11 bases, with 19 bases between them. The CDR3, as DNA: TGTGCCAGCAGCTTCCTGGGGGCCTCGCGTGGTGCTTTCTTT. Translating it yields CASSFLGASRGAFF.

This clone was picked up one time. The chain recombines TRBV29-1 with TRBJ1-2; D not certain. The CDR3 loop spans 14 amino acids. Germline V lookup: CDR1 SQVTM, CDR2 ANQGSEA. V was pared by 7 bases and J by 4 bases, with 19 bases between. In DNA form, the CDR3 reads TGCAGCGCACGGACGAGGGAGCAATCCTATGGCTACACCTTC. Its translation is CSARTREQSYGYTF. The full variable domain, in which reference TRBV29-1 and TRBJ1-2 provide the parts outside the CDR3, is SAVISQKPSRDICQRGTSLTIQCQVDSQVTMMFWYRQQPGQSLTLIATANQGSEATYESGFVIDKFPISRPNLTFSTLTVSNMSPEDSSIYLCSARTREQSYGYTFGSGTRLTVV.

The chain has TRBV7-6 and TRBJ2-1; the match to TRBD1 covers 7 bases. The CDR3 length is 15 residues. Germline V CDR1 and CDR2: SGHVS, FNYEAQ. Trimming removed 5 bases from V and 3 bases from J; junction bases left unmatched: 7. The CDR3 region has the DNA TGTGCCAGCAGCATGGGGGACAGAAACTACAATGAGCAGTTCTTC. It encodes CASSMGDRNYNEQFF.

This chain joins TRBV4-3 and TRBJ2-2, with 11 positions matching TRBD2. The V and J ends lost 3 bases and 5 bases, in that order; junction bases with no gene match: 2. Germline-derived CDR1 and CDR2 are LGHNA and YSLEER. This CDR3 region has 15 residues. For the CDR3, the DNA is TGCGCCAGCAGCCAGCTAGCGGGAGGTACCGGGGAGCTGTTTTTT. It codes for CASSQLAGGTGELFF.

V gene TRBV11-2 combines with J gene TRBJ2-5; maybe TRBD2 (6 bases). This CDR3 region has 16 residues. Germline assignment: CDR1 SGHAT and CDR2 FQNNGV. V shed 6 bases and J shed 1 base, with 18 bases lying between them. CDR3 nucleotide sequence: TGTGCCAGCAGACCCGTGTCGGGACTCCTCCAAGAGACCCAGTACTTC. Translating it yields CASRPVSGLLQETQYF. The complete variable domain, with remaining parts taken from reference TRBV11-2 and TRBJ2-5, reads EAGVAQSPRYKIIEKRQSVAFWCNPISGHATLYWYQQILGQGPKLLIQFQNNGVVDDSQLPKDRFSAERLKGVDSTLKIQPAKLEDSAVYLCASRPVSGLLQETQYFGPGTRLLVL.

The chain couples TRBV7-9 to TRBJ2-4; a weak D match, TRBD1 (6 bases). The CDR3 spans 14 residues. Germline V lookup: CDR1 SEHNR, CDR2 FQNEAQ (reference sequence). With 7 bases removed from V and 0 bases from J, the gap between germline ends came to 10 bases. The CDR3 loop reads CASTSDRAKNIQYF. The CDR3 bases are TGTGCCAGCACCTCGGACAGAGCCAAAAACATTCAGTACTTC.

DNA for the CDR3: TGCGCCAGCAGCTTGGGACAGGATGGCTACACCTTC. It translates to CASSLGQDGYTF. The chain joins TRBV5-1 to TRBJ1-2; weak D call: TRBD1 (6 bases). V was trimmed by 0 bases and J by 6 bases, leaving 6 bases between them. The CDR3 extends over 12 amino acids. The germline gives CDR1 SGHRS, CDR2 YFSETQ.

CDR3 region: CASSTGTGWETQYF. CDR3 sequence (DNA): TGTGCCAGTAGTACAGGGACAGGGTGGGAGACCCAGTACTTC. The V call is TRBV19, the J call TRBJ2-5; 9 bases align to TRBD1. The V gene end was trimmed by 4 bases and the J gene end by 5 bases; junction bases not matched to a gene: 5. The CDR3 is 14 amino acids. Looked up from germline, CDR1 is LNHDA and CDR2 is SQIVND (reference sequence).

The chain has TRBV30 and TRBJ2-1, with 12 bases lining up with TRBD2. V was pared by 5 bases and J by 6 bases, with 5 bases of the junction left unmatched. Germline V gene data show CDR1 as GTSNPN and CDR2 as SVGIG (reference sequence). CDR3 size: 14 residues. The CDR3 is CAWQGLAGFNEQFF. In DNA form, the CDR3 reads TGTGCCTGGCAGGGACTAGCGGGCTTCAATGAGCAGTTCTTC.

The chain combines TRBV13 with TRBJ1-1; D unclear. Germline CDR1 is PRHDT and CDR2 is FYEKMQ (reference sequence). The CDR3 is 11 residues long. V was shortened by 4 bases and J by 7 bases, with 7 bases between the two germline ends. CDR3 in DNA: TGTGCCAGCAGCTCGACTTTTGAAGCTTTCTTT. This translates into CASSSTFEAFF.